Listed below are T cell receptor beta chains from one sample, sequenced in a study of identical twins. TCRdb re-analysed the 5' RACE reads in MiXCR, keeping a single row per CDR3 protein. Of approximately 550,000 distinct CDR3 sequences in the sample, approximately 20% were seen once. Another study also made use of these data, one on yellow fever vaccine responses in identical twins.

The specimen sequenced was CD4+ T cells sorted from blood. The receptor source for this set is a woman aged 18-30 years in good health. The CDR3 runs from the conserved cysteine through the conserved F or W. Each record gives: J gene, D gene, clone size, V gene, CDR3 DNA, CDR3 protein. The D gene is left open where the match is weak. Not every row has a clone size; where given, it reads once, few, many or a size class.

>TRBJ2-7|-|-|TRBV7-9
TGTGCCAGCAGCTTCGGGGGCACTATTCAGGGCGAGCAGTACTTC
CASSFGGTIQGEQYF
>TRBJ2-3|-|-|TRBV25-1
TGTGCCAGCAGGGACGGGTTCTCGGATACGCAGTATTTT
CASRDGFSDTQYF
>TRBJ2-7|-|-|TRBV20-1
TGCAGTGTCACGGGGCAAATCTACGAGCAGTACTTC
CSVTGQIYEQYF
>TRBJ2-1|TRBD2|few|TRBV10-3
TGTGCCATCAGTGAAATGACTAGCGGGGGTTACAATGAGCAGTTCTTC
CAISEMTSGGYNEQFF
>TRBJ2-5|TRBD1|few|TRBV12-3/TRBV12-4
TGTGCCAGCAGTTTATCGGCAGGGGGCGCAGAGACCCAGTACTTC
CASSLSAGGAETQYF
>TRBJ2-5|TRBD1|-|TRBV5-1
TGCGCCAGCAAGACAGGGCCATTCCAAGAGACCCAGTACTTC
CASKTGPFQETQYF
>TRBJ1-6|TRBD1|-|TRBV27
TGTGCCAGCAGTTCCAGGGGGCAGGATAATTCACCCCTCCACTTT
CASSSRGQDNSPLHF
>TRBJ2-1|-|few|TRBV4-1
TGCGCCAGCAGCCAAGATTTCAGCGGTGGGATGGATGAGCAGTTCTTC
CASSQDFSGGMDEQFF
>TRBJ2-1|TRBD1|-|TRBV27
TGTGCCACTCAATACAGGGGGCTTTACAATGAGCAGTTCTTC
CATQYRGLYNEQFF
>TRBJ1-2|-|-|TRBV6-1
TGTGCCAGCAGACCCCTGGGGGGGGCGATGCTTGGCTACACCTTC
CASRPLGGAMLGYTF
>TRBJ2-1|-|few|TRBV6-5
TGTGCCAGCAGTTACTTGGGACGGTACAATGAGCAGTTCTTC
CASSYLGRYNEQFF
>TRBJ2-1|TRBD1|few|TRBV5-1
TGCGCCAGCAGCATAGGGACAGGCCCCAATGAGCAGTTCTTC
CASSIGTGPNEQFF
>TRBJ2-1|-|-|TRBV20-1
TGCAGTGCTAGATCCACTAGGGATGAGCAGTTCTTC
CSARSTRDEQFF
>TRBJ2-6|TRBD1|-|TRBV3-1
TGTGCCAGCAGCCAAGATAGGCAGGGGGCCTCCCCCTCTGGGGCCAACGTCCTGACTTTC
CASSQDRQGASPSGANVLTF
>TRBJ1-4|-|-|TRBV28
TGTGCCAGCAGTTTATCGGGGCCCGAAAAACTGTTTTTT
CASSLSGPEKLFF
>TRBJ2-1|-|-|TRBV10-3
TGTGCCATCGGGATCGGGACACAAGACAATGAGCAGTTCTTC
CAIGIGTQDNEQFF
>TRBJ2-1|TRBD1|few|TRBV28
TGTGCCAGCAGTTCCGGGACAGGGTTCAATGAGCAGTTCTTC
CASSSGTGFNEQFF
>TRBJ2-5|TRBD1|few|TRBV5-5
TGTGCCAGCACCCTGGACAGGGGTAGTTTCGAGACCCAGTACTTC
CASTLDRGSFETQYF
>TRBJ2-7|-|few|TRBV11-2
TGTGCCAGCAGCTTATCAAGTATCTACGAGCAGTACTTC
CASSLSSIYEQYF
>TRBJ2-7|-|-|TRBV7-6
TGTGCCAGCAGCTTATGGGACGGGAAGAGCTCCTACGAGCAGTACTTC
CASSLWDGKSSYEQYF
>TRBJ2-3|TRBD2|few|TRBV9
TGTGCCAGCAGCTTAGAAGTGGGACTAGCGGGAGTTACAGATACGCAGTATTTT
CASSLEVGLAGVTDTQYF
>TRBJ2-2|-|-|TRBV7-9
TGTGCCAGCAGACCCGGGACTCAGAACACCGGGGAGCTGTTTTTT
CASRPGTQNTGELFF
>TRBJ2-2|-|few|TRBV24-1
TGTGCCACCAGTTCGGGGGTGAGCTCCGGGGAGCTGTTTTTT
CATSSGVSSGELFF
>TRBJ2-7|-|few|TRBV7-7
TGTGCCAGCAGCTTAGCACCCGGGCACTCCTACGAGCAGTACTTC
CASSLAPGHSYEQYF
>TRBJ2-7|TRBD2|-|TRBV27
TGTGCCAGCAGTATGCGACTAGCGAACTACGAGCAGTACTTC
CASSMRLANYEQYF
>TRBJ2-3|-|-|TRBV4-2
TGTGCCAGCAGCCAAGCGGGAACCACAGATACGCAGTATTTT
CASSQAGTTDTQYF
>TRBJ1-1|-|few|TRBV7-4
TGTGCCAGCAGCTTGAGGGGTTACACTGAAGCTTTCTTT
CASSLRGYTEAFF
>TRBJ2-2|TRBD1|many|TRBV5-1
TGCGCCAGCAGCCCCCGGGACAGGAACACCGGGGAGCTGTTTTTT
CASSPRDRNTGELFF
>TRBJ1-3|-|-|TRBV12-3/TRBV12-4
TGTGCCAGCAGCCCCTATGGAAACACCATATATTTT
CASSPYGNTIYF
>TRBJ1-2|-|few|TRBV7-9
TGTGCCAGCAGCTTCCAAACAGGGTACAACTATGGCTACACCTTC
CASSFQTGYNYGYTF
>TRBJ2-1|-|-|TRBV5-1
TGCGCCAGCAGCGGCCGGGACGGTGGGGGGACGGGTGAGCAGTTCTTC
CASSGRDGGGTGEQFF
>TRBJ2-7|TRBD2|once|TRBV5-5
TGTGCCAGCAGCCCCCAAGAGCGGGACTACGAGCAGTACTTC
CASSPQERDYEQYF
>TRBJ2-7|-|-|TRBV7-9
TGTGCCAGCAGCTTATCCTGGGAGCAGTACTTC
CASSLSWEQYF
>TRBJ2-3|TRBD2|-|TRBV7-2
TGTACCAGCAGCTCGACTAGCGGGAGGGATACGCAGTATTTT
CTSSSTSGRDTQYF
>TRBJ2-2|TRBD1|-|TRBV7-9
TGTGCCAGCAGCTTAAGGGACAGGGCAAACACCGGGGAGCTGTTTTTT
CASSLRDRANTGELFF
>TRBJ1-2|TRBD1|-|TRBV6-1
TGTGCCAGCGGACAGGGGGCGCGGTATGGCTACACCTTC
CASGQGARYGYTF
>TRBJ2-3|-|-|TRBV7-2
TGTGCCAGCAGGCCGGGACTCAGCACAGATACGCAGTATTTT
CASRPGLSTDTQYF
>TRBJ2-7|TRBD2|few|TRBV6-1
TGTGCCAGCAGTAAGCGGGAGGGCCTCTACGAGCAGTACTTC
CASSKREGLYEQYF
>TRBJ2-3|TRBD1|-|TRBV6-1
TGTGCCAGCAGTACAAGGACAGGGGGCGTGGCAGATACGCAGTATTTT
CASSTRTGGVADTQYF
>TRBJ2-1|-|-|TRBV6-1
TGTGCCAGCAGTAGGACAGAAGATATTCACTACAATGAGCAGTTCTTC
CASSRTEDIHYNEQFF
>TRBJ2-3|-|-|TRBV20-1
TGCAGTGCTAGTTGGCCGGGGGTCACAGATACGCAGTATTTT
CSASWPGVTDTQYF
>TRBJ2-7|-|few|TRBV20-1
TGCAGTGCTAGACTTCCCGGGACCTCCTACGAGCAGTACTTC
CSARLPGTSYEQYF